A single T cell receptor (beta chain) is shown here with its context. This specimen comes from a study of blood T cell repertoires in COVID-19. As for the study in general: Researchers got acute and convalescent COVID-19 samples from the United States, Italy and Spain. The cDNA or gDNA used as material had been derived from T cells, B-cell-depleted T cells, or PBMCs.

Authors' data handling: Reference gene primer amplification yielded estimated nucleated cell counts. The repertoire was sequenced with immunoSEQ multiplex PCR; TCRdb's copy has only in-frame clones and lacks some. V and J calls and clone size come straight from that table; D and trimming were deduced from the DNA. The sample includes roughly 130,000 clones, roughly four fifths of them seen just once. Per germline, CDR1 GTSNPN and CDR2 SVGIG (reference sequence). This CDR3 has 16 amino acids. The V and J ends lost 1 base and 3 bases, in that order; junction bases with no gene match: 9. The chain joins TRBV30 to TRBJ1-5, with 7 bases lining up with TRBD1. The sequenced sample consisted of peripheral blood. This receptor was identified in a woman aged 45-59 years with acute or convalescent COVID-19. The CDR3 DNA sequence: TGTGCCTGGAGTGACGGTAGGACAGGTCCCAATCAGCCCCAGCATTTT. Protein sequence: CAWSDGRTGPNQPQHF.